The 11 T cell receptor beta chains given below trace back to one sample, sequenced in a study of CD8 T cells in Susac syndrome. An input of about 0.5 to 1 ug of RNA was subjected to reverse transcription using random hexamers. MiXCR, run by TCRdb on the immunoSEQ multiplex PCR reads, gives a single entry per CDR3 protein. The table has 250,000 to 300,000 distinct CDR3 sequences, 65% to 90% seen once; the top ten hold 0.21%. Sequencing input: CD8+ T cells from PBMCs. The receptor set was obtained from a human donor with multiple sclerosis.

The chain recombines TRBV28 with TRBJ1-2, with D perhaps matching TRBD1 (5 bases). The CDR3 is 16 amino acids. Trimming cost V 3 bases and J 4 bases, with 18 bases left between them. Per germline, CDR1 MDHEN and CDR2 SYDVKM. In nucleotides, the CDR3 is TGTGCCAGCAGTTTTGGCCAGGGCCGAAAACTCTATGGCTACACCTTC. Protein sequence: CASSFGQGRKLYGYTF.

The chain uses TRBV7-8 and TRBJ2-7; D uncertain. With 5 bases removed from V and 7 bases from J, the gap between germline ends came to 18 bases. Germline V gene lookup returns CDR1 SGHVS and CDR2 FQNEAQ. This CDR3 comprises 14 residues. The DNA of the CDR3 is TGTGCCAGCAGCCTCCCTTTCGTTGGGGAAGAGCAGTACTTC. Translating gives CASSLPFVGEEQYF.

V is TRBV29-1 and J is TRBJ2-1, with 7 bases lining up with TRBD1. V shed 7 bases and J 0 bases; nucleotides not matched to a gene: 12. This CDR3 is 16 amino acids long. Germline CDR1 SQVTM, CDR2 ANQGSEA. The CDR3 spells CSAVMWTGSSYNEQFF. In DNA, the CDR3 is TGCAGCGCGGTGATGTGGACAGGTTCCTCCTACAATGAGCAGTTCTTC.

This chain's CDR3 is CASSSRLLTSTDTQYF. For the CDR3, the DNA is TGTGCCAGCAGCTCAAGACTTTTAACTAGCACAGATACGCAGTATTTT. V gene TRBV7-9 combines with J gene TRBJ2-3; no definite D call. The CDR3 totals 16 residues. Trimming stripped 4 bases from V and 0 bases from J, with 14 bases between. CDR1 and CDR2 from the germline V gene are SEHNR and FQNEAQ (reference sequence).

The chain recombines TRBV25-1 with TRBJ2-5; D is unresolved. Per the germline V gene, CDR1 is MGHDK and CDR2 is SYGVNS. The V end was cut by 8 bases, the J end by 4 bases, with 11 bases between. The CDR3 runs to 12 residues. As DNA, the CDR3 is TGTGCCAGCGGTACCTTGGGAGAGACCCAGTACTTC. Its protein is CASGTLGETQYF.

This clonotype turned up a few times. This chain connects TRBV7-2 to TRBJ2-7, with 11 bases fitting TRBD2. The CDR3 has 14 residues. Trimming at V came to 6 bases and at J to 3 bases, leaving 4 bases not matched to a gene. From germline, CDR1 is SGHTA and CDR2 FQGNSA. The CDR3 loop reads CASRAGTSGYEQYF. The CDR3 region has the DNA TGTGCCAGCAGGGCCGGGACTAGCGGCTACGAGCAGTACTTC.

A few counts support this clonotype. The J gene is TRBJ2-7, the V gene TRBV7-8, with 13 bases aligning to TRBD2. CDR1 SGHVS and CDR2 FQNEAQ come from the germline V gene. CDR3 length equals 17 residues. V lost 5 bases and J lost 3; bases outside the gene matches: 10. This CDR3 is CASSAGLAGPGDYEQYF. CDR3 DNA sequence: TGTGCCAGCAGCGCGGGACTAGCGGGACCGGGGGACTACGAGCAGTACTTC.

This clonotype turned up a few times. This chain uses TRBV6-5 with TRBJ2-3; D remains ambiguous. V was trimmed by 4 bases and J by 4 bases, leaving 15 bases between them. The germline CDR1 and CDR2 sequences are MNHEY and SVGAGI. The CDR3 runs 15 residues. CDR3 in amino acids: CASSSRGGGADTQYF. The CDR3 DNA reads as TGTGCCAGCAGTTCCCGCGGCGGCGGCGCAGATACGCAGTATTTT.

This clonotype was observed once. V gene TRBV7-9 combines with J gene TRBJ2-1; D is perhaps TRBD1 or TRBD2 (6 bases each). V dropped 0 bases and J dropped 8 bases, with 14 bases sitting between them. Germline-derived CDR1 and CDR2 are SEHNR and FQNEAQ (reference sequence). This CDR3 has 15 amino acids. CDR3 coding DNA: TGTGCCAGCAGCTTAGCGCCGGGGGCACGGGATGAGCAGTTCTTC. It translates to CASSLAPGARDEQFF. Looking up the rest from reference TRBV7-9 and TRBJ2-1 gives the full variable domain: DTGVSQNPRHKITKRGQNVTFRCDPISEHNRLYWYRQTLGQGPEFLTYFQNEAQLEKSRLLSDRFSAERPKGSFSTLEIQRTEQGDSAMYLCASSLAPGARDEQFFGPGTRLTVL.

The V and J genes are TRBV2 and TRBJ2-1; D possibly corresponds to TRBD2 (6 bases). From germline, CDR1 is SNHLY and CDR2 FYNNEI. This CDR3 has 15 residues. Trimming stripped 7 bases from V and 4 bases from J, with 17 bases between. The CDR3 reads CASMVTRKLYNEQFF. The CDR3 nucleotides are TGTGCCAGCATGGTGACTAGGAAATTATACAATGAGCAGTTCTTC.

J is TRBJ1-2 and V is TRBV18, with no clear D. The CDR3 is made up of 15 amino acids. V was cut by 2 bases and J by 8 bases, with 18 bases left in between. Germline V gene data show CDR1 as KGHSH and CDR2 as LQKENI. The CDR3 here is CASSPASEAPRGYTF. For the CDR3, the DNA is TGTGCCAGCTCACCAGCCTCGGAGGCCCCTCGGGGCTACACCTTC.